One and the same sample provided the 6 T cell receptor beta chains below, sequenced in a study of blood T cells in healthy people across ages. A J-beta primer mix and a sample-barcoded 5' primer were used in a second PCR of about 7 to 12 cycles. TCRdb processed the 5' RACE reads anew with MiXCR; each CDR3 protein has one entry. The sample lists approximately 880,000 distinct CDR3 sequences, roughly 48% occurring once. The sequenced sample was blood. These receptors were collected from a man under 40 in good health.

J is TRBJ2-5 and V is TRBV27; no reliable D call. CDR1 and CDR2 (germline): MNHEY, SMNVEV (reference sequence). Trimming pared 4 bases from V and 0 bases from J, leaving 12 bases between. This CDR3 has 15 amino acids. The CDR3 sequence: CASSSRGWYQETQYF. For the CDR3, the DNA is TGTGCCAGCAGTTCCCGAGGATGGTACCAAGAGACCCAGTACTTC.

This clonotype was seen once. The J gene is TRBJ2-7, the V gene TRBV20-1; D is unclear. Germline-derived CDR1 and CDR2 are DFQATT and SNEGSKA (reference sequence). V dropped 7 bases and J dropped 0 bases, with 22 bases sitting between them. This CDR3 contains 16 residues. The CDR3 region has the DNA TGCAGTGTCTTATCTGTGGAAGGCGCCCTCTCCTACGAGCAGTACTTC. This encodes CSVLSVEGALSYEQYF.

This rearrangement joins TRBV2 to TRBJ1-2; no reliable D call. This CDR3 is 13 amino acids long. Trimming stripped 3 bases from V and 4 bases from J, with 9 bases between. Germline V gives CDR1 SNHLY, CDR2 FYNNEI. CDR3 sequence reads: CASSEAQSYGYTF. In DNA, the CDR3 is TGTGCCAGCAGTGAGGCTCAATCCTATGGCTACACCTTC.

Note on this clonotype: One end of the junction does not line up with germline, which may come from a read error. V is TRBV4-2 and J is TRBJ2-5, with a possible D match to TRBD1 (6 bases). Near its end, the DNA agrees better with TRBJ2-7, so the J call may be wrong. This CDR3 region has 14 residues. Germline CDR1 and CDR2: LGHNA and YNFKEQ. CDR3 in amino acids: CANSQDKGGYEQYF. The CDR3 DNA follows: TGTGCCAACAGCCAAGATAAAGGGGGATACGAGCAGTACTTC.

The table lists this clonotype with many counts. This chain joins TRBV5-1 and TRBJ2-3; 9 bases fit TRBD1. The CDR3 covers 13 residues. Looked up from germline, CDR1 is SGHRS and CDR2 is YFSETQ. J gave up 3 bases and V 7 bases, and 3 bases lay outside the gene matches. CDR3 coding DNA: TGCGCCAGCGGACAGGGGTCTACAGATACGCAGTATTTT. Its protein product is CASGQGSTDTQYF.

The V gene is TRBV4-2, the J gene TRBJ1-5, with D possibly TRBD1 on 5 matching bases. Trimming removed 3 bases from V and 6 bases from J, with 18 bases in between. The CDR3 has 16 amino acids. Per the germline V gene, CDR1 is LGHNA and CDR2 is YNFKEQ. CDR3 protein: CASSQNWGDRSQPQHF. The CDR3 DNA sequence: TGTGCCAGCAGCCAGAATTGGGGGGACCGATCTCAGCCCCAGCATTTT.